A selection of T cell receptor beta chains follows, all from one sample in a study of technical replicates of blood from a handful of donors. Sequenced by immunoSEQ multiplex PCR; TCRdb stores in-frame clones only, minus some. In the table there are about 84,000 clones, 90% to 95% of which are singletons. The sample taken for sequencing was T cells isolated from PBMCs. The receptor set was obtained from a human donor in good health. CDR3s include the opening cysteine and the closing phenylalanine or tryptophan. D genes are given only for firm matches. The size entry is marked missing in some rows and otherwise reads once, few, many or a size class.

clone_size: NA
d_call: NA
j_call: TRBJ2-7
v_call: TRBV28
cdr3_aa: CASSSGYEQYF
cdr3_nt: TGTGCCAGCAGTTCAGGATACGAGCAGTACTTC

clone_size: once
d_call: TRBD1
j_call: TRBJ2-7
v_call: TRBV7-8
cdr3_aa: CASSLAPGQGAFASYEQYF
cdr3_nt: TGTGCCAGCAGCTTAGCCCCTGGACAGGGGGCGTTTGCCTCCTACGAGCAGTACTTC

clone_size: NA
d_call: TRBD1
j_call: TRBJ2-1
v_call: TRBV9
cdr3_aa: CASSENRGYNEQFF
cdr3_nt: TGTGCCAGCAGCGAGAACAGGGGTTACAATGAGCAGTTCTTC

clone_size: NA
d_call: NA
j_call: TRBJ2-7
v_call: TRBV7-9
cdr3_aa: CASSLAALYEQYF
cdr3_nt: TGTGCCAGCAGCCTGGCGGCCCTGTACGAGCAGTACTTC

clone_size: NA
d_call: NA
j_call: TRBJ1-2
v_call: TRBV9
cdr3_aa: CASSEQGPYGYTF
cdr3_nt: TGTGCCAGCAGCGAACAGGGTCCCTATGGCTACACCTTC

clone_size: NA
d_call: NA
j_call: TRBJ1-5
v_call: TRBV6-6
cdr3_aa: CASSPSGWAGGEPQHF
cdr3_nt: TGTGCCAGCAGTCCCTCGGGATGGGCCGGAGGGGAGCCCCAGCATTTT

clone_size: NA
d_call: NA
j_call: TRBJ2-1
v_call: TRBV28
cdr3_aa: CASSFTGSYNEQFF
cdr3_nt: TGTGCCAGCAGTTTTACAGGGTCCTACAATGAGCAGTTCTTC

clone_size: NA
d_call: TRBD1
j_call: TRBJ1-1
v_call: TRBV11-3
cdr3_aa: CASSSMGTGLRNTEAFF
cdr3_nt: TGTGCCAGCAGCTCAATGGGGACAGGGCTGCGGAACACTGAAGCTTTCTTT

clone_size: NA
d_call: NA
j_call: TRBJ2-3
v_call: TRBV2
cdr3_aa: CASSGQSTDTQYF
cdr3_nt: TGTGCCAGCAGTGGCCAGAGCACAGATACGCAGTATTTT

clone_size: NA
d_call: NA
j_call: TRBJ2-7
v_call: TRBV25-1
cdr3_aa: CASSEFSGNYEQYF
cdr3_nt: TGTGCCAGCAGTGAATTCTCAGGGAACTACGAGCAGTACTTC

clone_size: NA
d_call: NA
j_call: TRBJ1-4
v_call: TRBV30
cdr3_aa: CAWSARFRQVNEKLFF
cdr3_nt: TGTGCCTGGAGTGCCAGGTTTCGGCAAGTAAATGAAAAACTGTTTTTT

clone_size: NA
d_call: TRBD1
j_call: TRBJ2-1
v_call: TRBV9
cdr3_aa: CASSAGQGMLHEQFF
cdr3_nt: TGTGCCAGCAGCGCGGGACAGGGGATGCTTCATGAGCAGTTCTTC

clone_size: once
d_call: NA
j_call: TRBJ1-2
v_call: TRBV13
cdr3_aa: CASSLGAGYGYTF
cdr3_nt: TGTGCCAGCAGCTTAGGTGCCGGCTATGGCTACACCTTC

clone_size: NA
d_call: NA
j_call: TRBJ2-7
v_call: TRBV7-9
cdr3_aa: CASRFRGTYEQYF
cdr3_nt: TGTGCCAGCCGCTTTAGGGGGACCTACGAGCAGTACTTC

clone_size: NA
d_call: NA
j_call: TRBJ1-1
v_call: TRBV15
cdr3_aa: CATSRFKEGEAFF
cdr3_nt: TGTGCCACCAGCAGATTCAAGGAGGGAGAAGCTTTCTTT

clone_size: NA
d_call: NA
j_call: TRBJ1-5
v_call: TRBV30
cdr3_aa: CAWSNKKKAVQPQHF
cdr3_nt: TGTGCCTGGAGCAACAAGAAAAAAGCGGTTCAGCCCCAGCATTTT

clone_size: NA
d_call: NA
j_call: TRBJ2-2
v_call: TRBV6-5
cdr3_aa: CASSYSRRLDGELFF
cdr3_nt: TGTGCCAGCAGTTACTCGCGCAGGCTTGACGGGGAGCTGTTTTTT

clone_size: NA
d_call: NA
j_call: TRBJ1-2
v_call: TRBV6-5
cdr3_aa: CASSTPWGGSGYTF
cdr3_nt: TGTGCCAGCAGCACGCCATGGGGGGGCTCGGGCTACACCTTC

clone_size: NA
d_call: NA
j_call: TRBJ1-1
v_call: TRBV15
cdr3_aa: CATSRGGGGGTEAFF
cdr3_nt: TGTGCCACCAGCAGAGGGGGAGGGGGTGGCACTGAAGCTTTCTTT

clone_size: NA
d_call: TRBD2
j_call: TRBJ2-1
v_call: TRBV5-1
cdr3_aa: CASSLGGSAYNEQFF
cdr3_nt: TGCGCCAGCAGCTTGGGCGGGAGTGCCTACAATGAGCAGTTCTTC

clone_size: NA
d_call: TRBD2
j_call: TRBJ2-7
v_call: TRBV10-3
cdr3_aa: CAIGRLAGSYEQYF
cdr3_nt: TGTGCCATCGGGAGACTAGCGGGGAGCTACGAGCAGTACTTC

clone_size: once
d_call: TRBD2
j_call: TRBJ2-3
v_call: TRBV7-2
cdr3_aa: CASSVTEGLAGSTDTQYF
cdr3_nt: TGTGCCAGCAGCGTCACCGAGGGACTAGCGGGAAGCACAGATACGCAGTATTTT

clone_size: NA
d_call: NA
j_call: TRBJ1-1
v_call: TRBV7-2
cdr3_aa: CASSLQAGWDTEAFF
cdr3_nt: TGTGCCAGCAGCTTGCAGGCTGGTTGGGACACTGAAGCTTTCTTT

clone_size: once
d_call: TRBD1
j_call: TRBJ2-5
v_call: TRBV6-6
cdr3_aa: CASSREGQGLETQYF
cdr3_nt: TGTGCCAGCAGTCGCGAGGGACAGGGTCTCGAGACCCAGTACTTC

clone_size: NA
d_call: NA
j_call: TRBJ2-7
v_call: TRBV2
cdr3_aa: CASSVGDYEQYF
cdr3_nt: TGTGCCAGCAGTGTAGGGGACTACGAGCAGTACTTC

clone_size: NA
d_call: TRBD1
j_call: TRBJ1-6
v_call: TRBV5-4
cdr3_aa: CASSWDRANSPLHF
cdr3_nt: TGTGCCAGCAGCTGGGACAGGGCGAATTCACCCCTCCACTTT

clone_size: few
d_call: NA
j_call: TRBJ2-5
v_call: TRBV2
cdr3_aa: CASRTSGETQYF
cdr3_nt: TGTGCCAGCAGGACTAGTGGAGAGACCCAGTACTTC

clone_size: NA
d_call: NA
j_call: TRBJ1-5
v_call: TRBV7-8
cdr3_aa: CASSATVLNNQPQHF
cdr3_nt: TGTGCCAGCAGCGCGACAGTTTTAAACAATCAGCCCCAGCATTTT

clone_size: NA
d_call: NA
j_call: TRBJ2-7
v_call: TRBV15
cdr3_aa: CATSRGPQGSSYEQYF
cdr3_nt: TGTGCCACCAGCAGAGGACCACAGGGATCGTCCTACGAGCAGTACTTC

clone_size: NA
d_call: TRBD2
j_call: TRBJ2-3
v_call: TRBV7-9
cdr3_aa: CASSASLAGGRADTQYF
cdr3_nt: TGTGCCAGCAGCGCTTCACTAGCGGGAGGTCGCGCAGATACGCAGTATTTT

clone_size: NA
d_call: TRBD2
j_call: TRBJ2-4
v_call: TRBV13
cdr3_aa: CASSPLLGTSGSYIQYF
cdr3_nt: TGTGCCAGCAGCCCCCTCTTGGGTACTAGCGGGAGTTACATTCAGTACTTC

clone_size: NA
d_call: TRBD2
j_call: TRBJ2-2
v_call: TRBV5-1
cdr3_aa: CASGPGLAVEGRELFF
cdr3_nt: TGCGCCAGTGGACCGGGACTAGCGGTAGAGGGCAGGGAGCTGTTTTTT

clone_size: NA
d_call: TRBD1
j_call: TRBJ2-3
v_call: TRBV10-1
cdr3_aa: CASSDSGGRDTQYF
cdr3_nt: TGCGCCAGCAGTGACTCAGGGGGCAGGGATACGCAGTATTTT

clone_size: NA
d_call: TRBD1
j_call: TRBJ2-5
v_call: TRBV7-9
cdr3_aa: CASSSYRDRQETQYF
cdr3_nt: TGTGCCAGCAGCTCCTACCGGGACAGACAAGAGACCCAGTACTTC

clone_size: few
d_call: NA
j_call: TRBJ2-5
v_call: TRBV25-1
cdr3_aa: CASSELRKETQYF
cdr3_nt: TGTGCCAGCAGTGAACTCAGAAAAGAGACCCAGTACTTC

clone_size: NA
d_call: NA
j_call: TRBJ2-1
v_call: TRBV10-2
cdr3_aa: CASSLAAISYNEQFF
cdr3_nt: TGCGCCAGCAGTCTTGCAGCGATCTCCTACAATGAGCAGTTCTTC

clone_size: NA
d_call: TRBD1
j_call: TRBJ1-4
v_call: TRBV7-9
cdr3_aa: CASSLSAGQGRSPREKLFF
cdr3_nt: TGTGCCAGCAGCTTAAGTGCGGGACAGGGGCGAAGTCCGCGTGAAAAACTGTTTTTT

clone_size: NA
d_call: TRBD2
j_call: TRBJ2-6
v_call: TRBV2
cdr3_aa: CASTRLAGGPNGANVLTF
cdr3_nt: TGTGCCAGCACCAGACTAGCGGGAGGCCCCAATGGGGCCAACGTCCTGACTTTC

clone_size: NA
d_call: TRBD2
j_call: TRBJ2-1
v_call: TRBV2
cdr3_aa: CASSSSGRAYNEQFF
cdr3_nt: TGTGCCAGCAGCTCTAGCGGGAGAGCCTACAATGAGCAGTTCTTC

clone_size: NA
d_call: NA
j_call: TRBJ1-4
v_call: TRBV7-7
cdr3_aa: CASSQDRSNEKLFF
cdr3_nt: TGTGCTAGCAGCCAGGACAGATCTAATGAAAAACTGTTTTTT

clone_size: NA
d_call: TRBD1
j_call: TRBJ2-5
v_call: TRBV9
cdr3_aa: CASSVGQYQETQYF
cdr3_nt: TGTGCCAGCAGCGTGGGACAGTACCAAGAGACCCAGTACTTC

clone_size: NA
d_call: TRBD1
j_call: TRBJ2-7
v_call: TRBV14
cdr3_aa: CASSQQGQSYEQYF
cdr3_nt: TGTGCCAGCAGCCAGCAGGGACAGTCCTACGAGCAGTACTTC

clone_size: NA
d_call: TRBD1
j_call: TRBJ2-3
v_call: TRBV18
cdr3_aa: CASSPVRGQSTDTQYF
cdr3_nt: TGTGCCAGCTCACCGGTCCGGGGACAGAGCACAGATACGCAGTATTTT

clone_size: NA
d_call: NA
j_call: TRBJ2-7
v_call: TRBV6-1
cdr3_aa: CASSEVGGPGYEQYF
cdr3_nt: TGTGCCAGCAGTGAAGTTGGAGGACCGGGCTACGAGCAGTACTTC

clone_size: NA
d_call: NA
j_call: TRBJ2-1
v_call: TRBV5-4
cdr3_aa: CASSPRRQDLNEQFF
cdr3_nt: TGTGCCAGCAGCCCGCGCAGACAGGACCTCAATGAGCAGTTCTTC

clone_size: NA
d_call: NA
j_call: TRBJ2-2
v_call: TRBV11-3
cdr3_aa: CASSLNTGELFF
cdr3_nt: TGTGCCAGCAGCCTAAACACCGGGGAGCTGTTTTTT

clone_size: NA
d_call: NA
j_call: TRBJ2-7
v_call: TRBV10-2
cdr3_aa: CASSESLSPRRGYEQYF
cdr3_nt: TGCGCCAGCAGTGAGTCCTTGTCGCCCCGGAGGGGTTACGAGCAGTACTTC

clone_size: NA
d_call: TRBD2
j_call: TRBJ2-1
v_call: TRBV7-2
cdr3_aa: CASSLALAGGREQFF
cdr3_nt: TGTGCCAGCAGCTTAGCACTAGCGGGGGGGCGTGAGCAGTTCTTC

clone_size: few
d_call: NA
j_call: TRBJ1-2
v_call: TRBV18
cdr3_aa: CASSPGRLMVGYTF
cdr3_nt: TGTGCCAGCTCACCGGGCCGGTTGATGGTTGGCTACACCTTC